This TCR beta chain was recovered during a study of sequential checkpoint blockade in melanoma. Across the study: After both sequences, patients received maintenance nivolumab. About two dozen patients had matched tumor biopsies before treatment and at week 13 after nivolumab or ipilimumab alone. Broader study findings: Rising tumor T-cell fraction and clonality meant about 30 times likelier benefit.

Concerning this clone itself: Its specificity is unknown.

Treatment here: randomized to nivolumab then ipilimumab (arm A) or the reverse (arm B). The protocol was immunoSEQ multiplex PCR, while the TCRdb copy is restricted to in-frame clones and leaves out a portion. The sample has several thousand clones; more than 25% are singletons. Germline trimming cut 5 bases from V and 0 bases from J; bases unmatched to any gene: 14. The CDR3 spans 20 residues. The germline CDR1 and CDR2 sequences are MNHGY and SAAAGT. J is TRBJ2-6 and V is TRBV6-8, with 9 bases fitting TRBD1. The clonotype originates from a human donor with melanoma. Sequencing was performed on tumor tissue (inferred from file names), taken from a patient given nivolumab and ipilimumab in sequence. The CDR3, as DNA: TGTGCCAGCAGTGCCCGCAATGTGGGACAGGGATACTCTGGGGCCAACGTCCTGACTTTC. It specifies CASSARNVGQGYSGANVLTF.